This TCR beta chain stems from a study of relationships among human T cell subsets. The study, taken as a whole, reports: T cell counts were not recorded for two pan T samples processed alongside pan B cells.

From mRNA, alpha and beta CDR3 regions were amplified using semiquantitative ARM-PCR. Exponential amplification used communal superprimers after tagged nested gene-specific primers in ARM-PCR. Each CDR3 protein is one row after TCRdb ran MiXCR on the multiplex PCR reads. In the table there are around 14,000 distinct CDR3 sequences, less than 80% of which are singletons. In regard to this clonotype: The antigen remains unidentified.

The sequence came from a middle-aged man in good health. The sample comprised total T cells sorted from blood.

The CDR3 nucleotides are TGTGCCAGCAGTTCAACCGGGACAGGGGGGGAGGAGCAGTACTTC. It specifies CASSSTGTGGEEQYF. V gene TRBV27 combines with J gene TRBJ2-7; 11 bases map to TRBD1. CDR3 size: 15 residues. With 4 bases clipped from V and 7 bases from J, the junction kept 9 bases outside the gene matches. The germline V gene has CDR1 MNHEY and CDR2 SMNVEV (reference sequence).